What follows are 21 T cell receptor beta chains derived from one specimen sequenced in a study of Ad26.COV2.S vaccination and SARS-CoV-2 variants. Here immunoSEQ multiplex PCR was the method, and the copy in TCRdb shows in-frame clones only, minus some. The sample carries 400,000 to 450,000 clones, about 90% recorded once. Indicated treatment: roughly 19 received Ad26.COV2.S at low or high dose, single or two shots; about 5 received placebo; per-sample allocation not given. Vaccine and placebo recipients were sampled on day 63 after the first injection. Specimen: peripheral blood, collected in a trial of Ad26.COV2.S vaccine versus placebo. The receptors come from a person aged 18-65 years who received the Ad26.COV2.S COVID-19 vaccine or a placebo.

The chain combines TRBV29-1 with TRBJ2-4, with 10 bases lining up with TRBD1. The CDR3 is 15 amino acids. Germline CDR1 reads SQVTM; CDR2 reads ANQGSEA. Germline trimming cut 7 bases from V and 6 bases from J; bases unmatched to any gene: 12. CDR3 amino acids: CSALGWTGGTNIQYF. The CDR3 DNA reads TGCAGCGCCCTGGGGTGGACAGGGGGTACAAACATTCAGTACTTC.

This clone turned up a few times. V gene TRBV4-1 combines with J gene TRBJ2-5; 8 bases are shared with TRBD1. CDR3 length: 14 amino acids. Per the germline V gene, CDR1 is MGHRA and CDR2 is YSYEKL. Trimming removed 3 bases from V and 2 bases from J; junction bases left unmatched: 2. CDR3: CASSQGQVQETQYF. CDR3 bases: TGCGCCAGCAGCCAGGGACAGGTGCAAGAGACCCAGTACTTC.

The chain employs TRBV2 and TRBJ1-4, with TRBD1 matching over 8 bases. The V gene's germline CDR1 is SNHLY and CDR2 FYNNEI. V shed 5 bases and J 5 bases; nucleotides not matched to a gene: 4. The CDR3 has 14 residues. The CDR3 region is CASSNRGGNEKLFF. The CDR3 DNA reads TGTGCCAGCAGTAACAGGGGGGGGAATGAAAAACTGTTTTTT.

The table lists this clone with a count of one. V and J are TRBV7-2 and TRBJ2-5; D remains unclear. The CDR3 runs 15 residues. Germline CDR1 reads SGHTA; CDR2 reads FQGNSA. V was pared by 0 bases and J by 3 bases, with 11 bases between. The CDR3 region is CASSLAGSTEETQYF. In DNA form, the CDR3 reads TGTGCCAGCAGCTTAGCGGGGTCTACGGAAGAGACCCAGTACTTC.

V is TRBV28 and J is TRBJ1-6; D is uncertain. The CDR3 has 17 residues. Trimming took 2 bases from V and 7 from J, leaving 18 bases between them. In germline, CDR1 is MDHEN, CDR2 SYDVKM. The CDR3 DNA reads as TGTGCCAGCAGTTTAATTCACCCCGGAGGCTCGAATTCACCCCTCCACTTT. Its protein product is CASSLIHPGGSNSPLHF.

The gene calls are TRBV18 and TRBJ2-5; D is perhaps TRBD2 (5 bases). The CDR3 sequence is 13 residues long. The V end was cut by 0 bases, the J end by 8 bases, with 10 bases between. CDR1 is KGHSH, CDR2 LQKENI, per germline. The CDR3 reads CASSPPSRTTQYF. The CDR3 nucleotides are TGTGCCAGCTCACCACCGTCCAGGACTACCCAGTACTTC.

The chain carries TRBV5-8 and TRBJ2-1, with 7 nucleotides matching TRBD1. J gave up 5 bases and V 4 bases, and 3 bases lay outside the gene matches. Germline CDR1 is SGHTS and CDR2 is YDEGEE. CDR3 length: 13 amino acids. CDR3 nucleotide sequence: TGTGCCAGCAGCAGGGGGCGGCACAATGAGCAGTTCTTC. This sequence encodes CASSRGRHNEQFF.

The J gene is TRBJ2-1, the V gene TRBV15; 10 positions match TRBD1. The V gene's germline CDR1 is LNHNV and CDR2 YYDKDF (reference sequence). The CDR3 sequence is 15 residues long. J was trimmed by 13 bases and V by 2 bases; bases with no gene match: 11. CDR3 in amino acids: CATSRPGTGAPKQFF. CDR3 DNA sequence: TGTGCCACCAGCAGACCCGGGACAGGGGCCCCCAAACAGTTCTTC.

The chain employs TRBV2 and TRBJ2-5, with D perhaps matching TRBD2 (7 bases). CDR1 and CDR2 (germline): SNHLY, FYNNEI. The V end was cut by 3 bases, the J end by 3 bases, with 14 bases between. The CDR3 is 15 residues long. This CDR3 reads CASSDWGLAEETQYF. CDR3 DNA sequence: TGTGCCAGCAGTGACTGGGGGCTAGCGGAAGAGACCCAGTACTTC.

The gene calls are TRBV7-6 and TRBJ2-2; D unresolved. The CDR3 covers 15 residues. V lost 2 bases and J lost 5, with 12 bases in between. Looked up from germline, CDR1 is SGHVS and CDR2 is FNYEAQ. The CDR3 is CASSLFGLSTGELFF. CDR3 DNA sequence: TGTGCCAGCAGCTTATTCGGGCTGAGTACCGGGGAGCTGTTTTTT.

CDR3 amino acids: CASSLLAGHTDTQYF. In nucleotides, the CDR3 is TGTGCCAGCAGCCTACTAGCGGGTCACACAGATACGCAGTATTTT. V gene TRBV27 combines with J gene TRBJ2-3; 9 bases match TRBD2. The CDR3 runs 15 residues. V lost 6 bases and J lost 2; bases outside the gene matches: 6. Looked up from germline, CDR1 is MNHEY and CDR2 is SMNVEV (reference sequence).

The chain recombines TRBV13 with TRBJ2-7, with a possible D match to TRBD1 (5 bases). Trimming shortened V by 0 bases and J by 1 base, and 7 bases separated the two germline ends. Germline-derived CDR1 and CDR2 are PRHDT and FYEKMQ (reference sequence). This CDR3 is built from 14 residues. Here the CDR3 DNA reads TGTGCCAGCAGCTTAGGGACAGAATCCTACGAGCAGTACTTC. Encoded protein: CASSLGTESYEQYF.

The chain recombines TRBV9 with TRBJ2-5; unclear D gene. Germline V gene lookup returns CDR1 SGDLS and CDR2 YYNGEE. The V end lost 4 bases, the J end lost 5 bases, and 15 bases lay between the germline ends. The CDR3 sequence is 14 residues long. The CDR3 DNA is TGTGCCAGCAGCCGAGTGTTCGGCGCGGAGACCCAGTACTTC. Its translation is CASSRVFGAETQYF.

This chain joins TRBV5-4 and TRBJ1-1, with 8 bases fitting TRBD1. With V trimmed by 4 bases and J by 6 bases, 5 bases remained unmatched. This CDR3 comprises 13 residues. Germline V gives CDR1 SGHNT, CDR2 YYREEE (reference sequence). CDR3 bases: TGTGCCAGCAGCCCGACAGGGGAGGCTGAAGCTTTCTTT. Translated: CASSPTGEAEAFF. Full variable domain (missing parts from reference TRBV5-4 and TRBJ1-1): ETGVTQSPTHLIKTRGQQVTLRCSSQSGHNTVSWYQQALGQGPQFIFQYYREEENGRGNFPPRFSGLQFPNYSSELNVNALELDDSALYLCASSPTGEAEAFFGQGTRLTVV.

This chain uses TRBV14 with TRBJ1-5, with 9 positions matching TRBD1. The CDR3 is 17 amino acids. Per the germline V gene, CDR1 is SGHDN and CDR2 is FVKESK. J lost 11 bases, V lost 3 bases, and 17 bases had no gene match. The CDR3, as DNA: TGTGCCAGCAGCCACCTATTAGAGACAGGGGGGGAGGTGGCCCAGCATTTT. This gives the protein CASSHLLETGGEVAQHF.

The chain joins TRBV9 to TRBJ2-3; possible D gene TRBD1, 5 bases. This CDR3 spans 14 amino acids. The ends were cut back, 0 bases at V and 3 bases at J, with 8 bases in the middle. Germline V lookup: CDR1 SGDLS, CDR2 YYNGEE. The CDR3 here is CASSVGGWTDTQYF. CDR3 DNA: TGTGCCAGCAGCGTAGGGGGCTGGACAGATACGCAGTATTTT.

The chain carries TRBV6-2 or TRBV6-3 and TRBJ1-1; weak D call: TRBD1 (6 bases). The CDR3 is 16 amino acids. Germline CDR1 reads MNHEY; CDR2 reads SVGEGT. V was trimmed by 5 bases and J by 0 bases, leaving 16 bases between them. CDR3: CASSATYKGVNTEAFF. The CDR3 DNA is TGTGCCAGCAGTGCCACCTACAAGGGGGTGAACACTGAAGCTTTCTTT.

V and J are TRBV5-1 and TRBJ2-5, with D possibly called TRBD1 or TRBD2 (5 bases each). Germline V gene data show CDR1 as SGHRS and CDR2 as YFSETQ. CDR3 length: 15 amino acids. V was shortened by 4 bases and J by 1 base, with 14 bases between the two germline ends. CDR3 loop: CASSTGLLLQETQYF. The CDR3 region has the DNA TGCGCCAGCAGCACAGGACTTCTACTCCAAGAGACCCAGTACTTC.

The rearrangement joins TRBV3-1 (or the pseudogene TRBV3-2) to TRBJ2-5, with 9 nucleotides matching TRBD1. The V and J ends lost 5 bases and 2 bases, in that order; junction bases with no gene match: 6. The CDR3 loop spans 15 amino acids. Germline V gene data show CDR1 as LGHDT and CDR2 as YNNKEL (reference sequence). The CDR3 reads CASSYGQGFQETQYF. CDR3 sequence (DNA): TGTGCCAGCAGCTACGGACAGGGGTTTCAAGAGACCCAGTACTTC.

The rearrangement uses TRBV2 and TRBJ1-1; D might be TRBD1 (6 bases). This CDR3 comprises 13 residues. V shed 5 bases and J shed 4 bases, with 11 bases lying between them. Germline assignment: CDR1 SNHLY and CDR2 FYNNEI. The CDR3 region has the DNA TGTGCCAGCAGTAGGGGGGAGGGCACTGAAGCTTTCTTT. This sequence encodes CASSRGEGTEAFF.

The chain uses TRBV7-9 and TRBJ2-7; 12 bases align to TRBD1. V was pared by 5 bases and J by 7 bases, with 12 bases of the junction left unmatched. This CDR3 region has 16 residues. Germline assignment: CDR1 SEHNR and CDR2 FQNEAQ (reference sequence). The CDR3 DNA reads TGTGCCAGCAGCGACGACCGGGACAGGGGGCGCGAGGAGCAGTACTTC. Translation gives CASSDDRDRGREEQYF.